The rows below give T cell receptor beta chains drawn from one sample of a study of spatial heterogeneity in lung cancer. MiXCR, run by TCRdb on the 5' RACE reads, gives a single entry per CDR3 protein. The sample has around 4,000 distinct CDR3 sequences, approximately 20% seen once. Sample: PBMCs, taken at surgery. Receptor source: a male donor with early-stage non-small cell lung cancer. CDR3s include the opening cysteine and the closing phenylalanine or tryptophan. The D gene is left open where the match is weak. Size tells how often a clone was seen (once, few, many) or the class of an expanded clone, and some rows leave it out.

j_call v_call clone_size d_call cdr3_nt cdr3_aa
TRBJ2-2 TRBV30 - - TGTGCCTGGAGTACACCGGGACCCTCCAGGGGGGAGCTGTTTTTT CAWSTPGPSRGELFF
TRBJ2-6 TRBV28 - - TGTGCCAGCAGTAAGGGGGGCCAGGGGAGCTCTGGGGCCAACGTCCTGACTTTC CASSKGGQGSSGANVLTF
TRBJ2-3 TRBV3-1 - - TGTGCCAGCAGCCCGCCGAATCTAGGCTGGACGGGGAGCACAGATACGCAGTATTTT CASSPPNLGWTGSTDTQYF
TRBJ1-1 TRBV6-5 few TRBD1 TGTGCCAGCAGTTACTCGACAGGGGCTGAAGCTTTCTTT CASSYSTGAEAFF
TRBJ1-1 TRBV11-2 few - TGTGCCAGCAGCCCAGGGGTCCAACCGGGCACTGAAGCTTTCTTT CASSPGVQPGTEAFF
TRBJ1-1 TRBV12-3/TRBV12-4 - - TGTGCCAGCAGTTTAGTGGCAGGGCGAACTGAAGCTTTCTTT CASSLVAGRTEAFF
TRBJ2-7 TRBV13 few TRBD2 TGTGCCAGCAGCCAAGGACTAGCGGGTGACGCCTACGAGCAGTACTTC CASSQGLAGDAYEQYF
TRBJ2-3 TRBV6-1 few - TGTGCCAGCAGTTCGGAGCGTAACACAGATACGCAGTATTTT CASSSERNTDTQYF
TRBJ2-3 TRBV20-1 - - TGCAGTGCTAGTTCGGCGGGGGCCACAGATACGCAGTATTTT CSASSAGATDTQYF
TRBJ1-4 TRBV20-1 many TRBD1 TGCAGTGCCGAGGGACAGGGAGGGCAGAAACTGTTTTTT CSAEGQGGQKLFF
TRBJ1-5 TRBV28 - - TGTGCCAGCAGTCTGGGTTACAATCAGCCCCAGCATTTT CASSLGYNQPQHF
TRBJ2-1 TRBV6-2/TRBV6-3 medium-sized - TGTGCCAGCAGACAGGGTTCGAGTGAGCAGTTCTTC CASRQGSSEQFF
TRBJ2-7 TRBV6-6 - - TGTGCCAGCTGCCGGGAACCACGACTCGAGCAGTACTTC CASCREPRLEQYF
TRBJ2-2 TRBV3-1 - TRBD1 TGTGCCAGCAGCCCTACGCGGACAGGGCGGTACAACACCGGGGAGCTGTTTTTT CASSPTRTGRYNTGELFF
TRBJ2-1 TRBV12-3/TRBV12-4 few TRBD1 TGTGCCAGCAGTTTGTCGGGACAGAACAATGAGCAGTTCTTC CASSLSGQNNEQFF
TRBJ1-5 TRBV20-1 medium-sized - TGCAGTGCTAGAACCCCTGAGGGTGGTCAGCCCCAGCATTTT CSARTPEGGQPQHF
TRBJ2-7 TRBV7-7 few TRBD2 TGTGCTAGCAGCCCAGGACTAGCGGGAATAACCTCCTACGAGCAGTACTTC CASSPGLAGITSYEQYF
TRBJ2-1 TRBV9 - - TGTGCCAGCAGCGTAGAAGGGAACTCCTACAATGAGCAGTTCTTC CASSVEGNSYNEQFF
TRBJ1-4 TRBV18 medium-sized - TGTGCCAGCTCACCACCAGGTGCCGGCGAAAAACTGTTTTTT CASSPPGAGEKLFF
TRBJ1-2 TRBV5-1 few - TGCGCCAGCAGACCCGACAGAGACTATGGCTACACCTTC CASRPDRDYGYTF
TRBJ2-5 TRBV18 few - TGTGCCAGCTCACCTAGGGCAGACCAAGAGACCCAGTACTTC CASSPRADQETQYF
TRBJ2-2 TRBV2 - - TGTGCCAGCAGGGCCGGGCCCAACACCGGGGAGCTGTTTTTT CASRAGPNTGELFF
TRBJ1-5 TRBV28 few - TGTGCCAGCAGTCTGGAGGAGTCCAAGCATTTT CASSLEESKHF
TRBJ2-7 TRBV21-1 - - TGTGCCAGCAGCAAAGGAAATCGGACAGGGAGACCCTACGAGCAGTACTTC CASSKGNRTGRPYEQYF
TRBJ1-1 TRBV27 - - TGTGCCAGCAGTTCGGGGGGTTTCACTGAAGCTTTCTTT CASSSGGFTEAFF
TRBJ2-2 TRBV2 - - TGTGCCAGCAGTGAACGGGCAGGTGGGACCGGGGAGCTGTTTTTT CASSERAGGTGELFF
TRBJ2-3 TRBV29-1 few TRBD2 TGCAGCGTTGGTAGGGGAGGGGATACGCAGTATTTT CSVGRGGDTQYF
TRBJ2-5 TRBV4-3 - TRBD2 TGCGCCAGCAGCCAAGGAGTCACTAGCGGCCAAGAGACCCAGTACTTC CASSQGVTSGQETQYF
TRBJ1-5 TRBV30 - - TGTGCCTGGAGTGTATCAGGAGATCAGCCCCAGCATTTT CAWSVSGDQPQHF
TRBJ2-7 TRBV9 many TRBD2 TGTGCCAGCAGTCAAACCGGGACTAGCGTCTACGAGCAGTACTTC CASSQTGTSVYEQYF
TRBJ1-1 TRBV5-1 medium-sized TRBD1 TGCGCCAGCAGCTACGCGGACAGGAAGACTGAAGCTTTCTTT CASSYADRKTEAFF
TRBJ1-2 TRBV9 - - TGTGCCAGCAGCGCATCCCCCGCTCCTAACTATGGCTACACCTTC CASSASPAPNYGYTF
TRBJ1-5 TRBV28 many - TGTGCCAGCAGTTTCCCCCAGGGCCCTTCGAGCAATCAGCCCCAGCATTTT CASSFPQGPSSNQPQHF
TRBJ2-5 TRBV19 - TRBD1 TGTGCCAGTAGTAACTGGACAGGGCGAGAGACCCAGTACTTC CASSNWTGRETQYF
TRBJ2-7 TRBV2 large TRBD2 TGTGCCAGCAGGACAGGGACTAGCGACCACGAGCAGTACTTC CASRTGTSDHEQYF
TRBJ2-5 TRBV28 - - - CASSSSGTSGSGTQYF
TRBJ1-5 TRBV20-1 many - TGCAGTGCTAGGCCGGGGTATAGCAATCAGCCCCAGCATTTT CSARPGYSNQPQHF
TRBJ1-4 TRBV12-3/TRBV12-4 many - TGTGCCAGCAGTTTAGCTGAAAAACTGTTTTTT CASSLAEKLFF
TRBJ2-1 TRBV3-1 few TRBD2 TGTGCCAGCAGCCAGGCTAGCGGGGACGATGAGCAGTTCTTC CASSQASGDDEQFF
TRBJ2-7 TRBV6-2/TRBV6-3 - TRBD2 TGTGCCAGCAGACTGGTTGGTAGCGGGAGGTACTACGAGCAGTACTTC CASRLVGSGRYYEQYF
TRBJ2-5 TRBV5-1 many TRBD2 TGCGCCAGCAGCTTGGAAAGGGCTAGCGGAGAGACCCAGTACTTC CASSLERASGETQYF
TRBJ2-7 TRBV5-1 few TRBD1 TGCGCCAGCAGCCGCGGGACAGGGAACGAGCAGTACTTC CASSRGTGNEQYF
TRBJ1-3 TRBV12-3/TRBV12-4 - - TGTGCCAGCAGCCAATCCCGTCCCTCTGGAAACACCATATATTTT CASSQSRPSGNTIYF
TRBJ2-7 TRBV18 few TRBD2 TGTGCCAGCTCGCGGGAGGTGACCCCCTACGAGCAGTACTTC CASSREVTPYEQYF
TRBJ2-1 TRBV20-1 many TRBD2 TGCAGTGCCACGACTAGCGGAAGGAGCCTCAATGAGCAGTTCTTC CSATTSGRSLNEQFF
TRBJ2-3 TRBV20-1 - TRBD2 TGCAGTGCCCCTCGCCCTAGCGGGAACACAGATACGCAGTATTTT CSAPRPSGNTDTQYF
TRBJ2-3 TRBV18 - TRBD1 TGTGCCAGCTCACCAACGGGACAGTCCACAGATACGCAGTATTTT CASSPTGQSTDTQYF
TRBJ1-2 TRBV7-2 - - TGTGCCAGCAGCCTACAGCGTAACTATGGCTACACCTTC CASSLQRNYGYTF
TRBJ2-2 TRBV7-9 few - TGTGCCAGCAGTTACGGTGGAGGGAACACCGGGGAGCTGTTTTTT CASSYGGGNTGELFF
TRBJ1-5 TRBV20-1 many TRBD1 TGCAGTGTTCCGGACAGGGGCGGACAGCCCCAGCATTTT CSVPDRGGQPQHF
TRBJ1-1 TRBV7-9 - - TGTGCCAGCAGCTCAACTGGCACTGAAGCTTTCTTT CASSSTGTEAFF
TRBJ1-3 TRBV6-2/TRBV6-3 - - TGTGCCAGCAAGACGGGTGTCTCTGGAAACACCATATATTTT CASKTGVSGNTIYF
TRBJ2-7 TRBV7-9 many - TGTGCCAGCAGCCAGAATACCTACGAGCAGTACTTC CASSQNTYEQYF
TRBJ1-1 TRBV20-1 - - TGCAGTTTCCTCGGGAACACTGAAGCTTTCTTT CSFLGNTEAFF
TRBJ2-7 TRBV5-6 - - TGTGCCAGCAGCTTGGCCGGGGCGGGACTCCTCTACGAGCAGTACTTC CASSLAGAGLLYEQYF
TRBJ1-2 TRBV29-1 many - TGCAGCGCCGACCCGACAGGCGCGCATACTGGCTACACCTTC CSADPTGAHTGYTF
TRBJ1-4 TRBV6-5 medium-sized TRBD1 TGTGCCAGCAGTCCCAGACAGGGCTCGCCAACTAATGAAAAACTGTTTTTT CASSPRQGSPTNEKLFF